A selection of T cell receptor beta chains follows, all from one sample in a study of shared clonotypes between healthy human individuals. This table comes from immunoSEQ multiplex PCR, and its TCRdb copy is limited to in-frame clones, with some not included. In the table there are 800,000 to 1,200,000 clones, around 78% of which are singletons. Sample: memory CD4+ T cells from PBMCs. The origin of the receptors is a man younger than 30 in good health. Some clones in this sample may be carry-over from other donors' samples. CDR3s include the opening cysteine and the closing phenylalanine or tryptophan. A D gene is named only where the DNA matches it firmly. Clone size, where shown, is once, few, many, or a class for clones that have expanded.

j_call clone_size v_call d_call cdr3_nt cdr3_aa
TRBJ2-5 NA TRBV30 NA TGTGCCTGGAGTGAGGGGTGGCAGACCCAGTACTTC CAWSEGWQTQYF
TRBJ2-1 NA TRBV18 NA TGTGCCAGCTCACCACCGTCGAGGAGCAATGAGCAGTTCTTC CASSPPSRSNEQFF
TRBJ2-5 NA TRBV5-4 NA TGTGCCAGCAGCTTGGATAGGGGGACCCAGTACTTC CASSLDRGTQYF
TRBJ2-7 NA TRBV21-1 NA TGTGCCAGCAGCTTCAAATCCCACTTC CASSFKSHF
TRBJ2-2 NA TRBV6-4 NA TGTGCCAGCAGCCGGGCGCCGAACACCGGGGAGCTGTTTTTT CASSRAPNTGELFF
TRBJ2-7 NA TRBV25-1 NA TGTGCCAGCAGTGGCGGGACTCTCTACGAGCAGTACTTC CASSGGTLYEQYF
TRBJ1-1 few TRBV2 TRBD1 TGTGCCAGCAGTATCCGGACAGGCTCCTCTGAAGCTTTCTTT CASSIRTGSSEAFF
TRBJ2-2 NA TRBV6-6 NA TGTGCCAGCAGTTACTCGCCGGGAGACACCGGGGAGCTGTTTTTT CASSYSPGDTGELFF
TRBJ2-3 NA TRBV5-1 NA TGCGCCAGCAGCAACACAGATACGCAGTATTTT CASSNTDTQYF
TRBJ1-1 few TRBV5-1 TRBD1 TGCGCCAGCAGCCCAGACAGGGGGGCGAACACTGAAGCTTTCTTT CASSPDRGANTEAFF
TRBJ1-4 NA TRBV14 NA TGTGCCAGCAGCCAAGATAAGGAAAGAGAAAAACTGTTTTTT CASSQDKEREKLFF
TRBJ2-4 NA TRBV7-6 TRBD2 TGTGCCAGCAGTTGGTTTTGGGGGACTAGCGGGAGTAGGGGCAAAAACATTCAGTACTTC CASSWFWGTSGSRGKNIQYF
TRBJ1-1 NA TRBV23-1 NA TGCGCCAGCAGTCACGGGGGAAGGGGCACTGAAGCTTTCTTT CASSHGGRGTEAFF
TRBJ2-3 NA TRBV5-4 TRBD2 TGTGCCAGCAGCTTGTGGCTAGCGGGAGGGCTTCGGGATACGCAGTATTTT CASSLWLAGGLRDTQYF
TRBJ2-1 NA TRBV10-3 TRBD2 TGTGCCATCAGTGAGTCCAGGACTAGCGGGATGAATGAGCAGTTCTTC CAISESRTSGMNEQFF
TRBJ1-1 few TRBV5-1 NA TGCGCCAGCAGCGCCCGGGACGGTTTAGAAGCTTTCTTT CASSARDGLEAFF
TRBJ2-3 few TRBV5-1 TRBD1 TGCGCCAGCAGCTTGGGACAGGGACAAGATACGCAGTATTTT CASSLGQGQDTQYF
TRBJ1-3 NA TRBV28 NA TGTGCCAGCAGTTTATTGAGGGCTTTGGGCCCGCGCTCTGGAAACACCATATATTTT CASSLLRALGPRSGNTIYF
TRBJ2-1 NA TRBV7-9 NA TGTGCCAGCAGCTTAAGACAGCTCAGTGAGCAGTTCTTC CASSLRQLSEQFF
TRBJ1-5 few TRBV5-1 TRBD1 TGCGCCAGCAGGACAGGGGACAATCAGCCCCAGCATTTT CASRTGDNQPQHF
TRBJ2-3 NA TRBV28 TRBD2 TGTGCCAGCAGTTTGCCCACTAGCGGGCTCAGAAGGGTAACAGATACGCAGTATTTT CASSLPTSGLRRVTDTQYF
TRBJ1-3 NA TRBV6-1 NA TGTGCCAGCAGTGAATGGGGGGACTCTGGAAACACCATATATTTT CASSEWGDSGNTIYF
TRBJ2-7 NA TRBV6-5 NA TGTGCCAGCAGTTCCCCTTTCCAGGGCTCCTACGAGCAGTACTTC CASSSPFQGSYEQYF
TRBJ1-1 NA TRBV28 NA TGTGCCAGCAGTTTGTATTCCCCCCGAGGGTACGTGATCTTT CASSLYSPRGYVIF
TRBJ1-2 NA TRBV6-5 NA TGTGCCAGCAGTACGTACGACAAGGTAGCCTATGGCTACACCTTC CASSTYDKVAYGYTF
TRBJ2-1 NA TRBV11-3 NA TGTGCCAGCAGCTTAGGGGCAGGGGCTAATGAGCAGTTCTTC CASSLGAGANEQFF